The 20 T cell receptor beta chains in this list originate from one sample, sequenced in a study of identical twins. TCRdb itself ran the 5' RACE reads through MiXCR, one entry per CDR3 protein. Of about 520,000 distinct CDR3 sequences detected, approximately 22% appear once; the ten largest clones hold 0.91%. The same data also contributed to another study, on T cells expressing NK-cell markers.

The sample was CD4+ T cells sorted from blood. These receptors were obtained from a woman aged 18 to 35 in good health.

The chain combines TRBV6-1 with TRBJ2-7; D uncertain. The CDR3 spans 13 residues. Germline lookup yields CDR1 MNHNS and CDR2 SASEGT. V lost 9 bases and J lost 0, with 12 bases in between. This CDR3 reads CASASASSYEQYF. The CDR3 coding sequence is TGTGCCAGTGCGAGTGCAAGCTCCTACGAGCAGTACTTC.

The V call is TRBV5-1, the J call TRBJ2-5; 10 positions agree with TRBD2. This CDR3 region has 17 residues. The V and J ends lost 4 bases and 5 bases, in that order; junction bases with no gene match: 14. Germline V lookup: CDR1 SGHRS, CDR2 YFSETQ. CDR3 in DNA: TGCGCCAGCAGCCTTATGGGTGTAGCGGGAGGCAAGGAGACCCAGTACTTC. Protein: CASSLMGVAGGKETQYF.

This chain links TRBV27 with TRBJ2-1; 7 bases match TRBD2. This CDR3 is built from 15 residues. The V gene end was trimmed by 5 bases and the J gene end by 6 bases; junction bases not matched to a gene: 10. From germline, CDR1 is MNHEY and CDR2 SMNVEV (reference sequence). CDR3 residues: CASSTGTTFANEQFF. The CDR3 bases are TGTGCCAGCAGTACCGGGACTACCTTCGCCAATGAGCAGTTCTTC.

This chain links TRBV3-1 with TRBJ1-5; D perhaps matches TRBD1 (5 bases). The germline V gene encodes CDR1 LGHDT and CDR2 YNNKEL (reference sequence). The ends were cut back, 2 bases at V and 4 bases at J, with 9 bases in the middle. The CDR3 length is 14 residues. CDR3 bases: TGTGCCAGCAGCCAAAGGGGAATTAATCAGCCCCAGCATTTT. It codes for CASSQRGINQPQHF.

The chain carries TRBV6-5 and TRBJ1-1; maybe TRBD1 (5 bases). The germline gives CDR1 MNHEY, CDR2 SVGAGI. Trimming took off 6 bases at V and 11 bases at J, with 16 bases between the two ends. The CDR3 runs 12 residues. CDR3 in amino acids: CASSSRARDAFF. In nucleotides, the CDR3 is TGTGCCAGCAGCAGTAGGGCACGGGACGCTTTCTTT.

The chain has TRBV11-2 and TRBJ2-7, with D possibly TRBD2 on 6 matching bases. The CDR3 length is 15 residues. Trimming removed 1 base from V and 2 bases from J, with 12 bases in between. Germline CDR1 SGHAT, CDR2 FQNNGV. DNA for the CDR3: TGTGCCAGCAGCTTAGCCCCGGGGGTAACCTACGAGCAGTACTTC. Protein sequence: CASSLAPGVTYEQYF.

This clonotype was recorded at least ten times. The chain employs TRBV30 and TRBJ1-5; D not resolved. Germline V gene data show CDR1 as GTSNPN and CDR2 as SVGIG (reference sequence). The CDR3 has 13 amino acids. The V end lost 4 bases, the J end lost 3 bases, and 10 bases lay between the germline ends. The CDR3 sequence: CAWTGNINQPQHF. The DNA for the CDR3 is TGTGCCTGGACGGGTAATATCAATCAGCCCCAGCATTTT. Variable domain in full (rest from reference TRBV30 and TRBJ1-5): SQTIHQWPATLVQPVGSPLSLECTVEGTSNPNLYWYRQAAGRGLQLLFYSVGIGQISSEVPQNLSASRPQDRQFILSSKKLLLSDSGFYLCAWTGNINQPQHFGDGTRLSIL.

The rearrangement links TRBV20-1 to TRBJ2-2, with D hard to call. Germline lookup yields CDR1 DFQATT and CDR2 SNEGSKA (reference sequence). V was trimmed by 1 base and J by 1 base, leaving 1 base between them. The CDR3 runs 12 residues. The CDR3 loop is CSARGNTGELFF. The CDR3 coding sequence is TGCAGTGCTAGAGGGAACACCGGGGAGCTGTTTTTT.

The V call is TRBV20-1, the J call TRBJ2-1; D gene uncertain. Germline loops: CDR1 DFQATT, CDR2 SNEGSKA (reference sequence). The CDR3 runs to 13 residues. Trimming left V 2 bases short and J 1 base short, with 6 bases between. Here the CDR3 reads CSARSTSYNEQFF. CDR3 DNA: TGCAGTGCTAGATCCACGTCCTACAATGAGCAGTTCTTC.

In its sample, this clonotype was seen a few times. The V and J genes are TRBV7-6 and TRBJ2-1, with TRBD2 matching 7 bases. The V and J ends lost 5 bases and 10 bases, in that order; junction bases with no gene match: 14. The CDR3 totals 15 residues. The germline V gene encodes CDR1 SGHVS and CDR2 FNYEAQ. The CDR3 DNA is TGTGCCAGCAGCGCCAACCCCGGGACTAACGGGGAGCAGTTCTTC. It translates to CASSANPGTNGEQFF.

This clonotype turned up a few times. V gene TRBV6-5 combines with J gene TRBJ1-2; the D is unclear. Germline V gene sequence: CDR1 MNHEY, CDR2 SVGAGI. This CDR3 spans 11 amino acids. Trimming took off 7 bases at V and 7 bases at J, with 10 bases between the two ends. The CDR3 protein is CASTKGFGYTF. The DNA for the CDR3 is TGTGCCAGCACCAAGGGTTTTGGCTACACCTTC.

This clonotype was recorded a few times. The CDR3 DNA sequence: TGTGCTAGTGATGACAGGTTTGGGTATGGCTACACCTTC. It specifies CASDDRFGYGYTF. The genes are TRBV12-5 and TRBJ1-2; the D gene is possibly TRBD1 (6 bases). V lost 7 bases and J lost 5, with 14 bases in between. The germline gives CDR1 LGHNT, CDR2 FRNRAP. CDR3 length: 13 amino acids. The full variable domain, completed using reference TRBV12-5 and TRBJ1-2, is DARVTQTPRHKVTEMGQEVTMRCQPILGHNTVFWYRQTMMQGLELLAYFRNRAPLDDSGMPKDRFSAEMPDATLATLKIQPSEPRDSAVYFCASDDRFGYGYTFGSGTRLTVV.

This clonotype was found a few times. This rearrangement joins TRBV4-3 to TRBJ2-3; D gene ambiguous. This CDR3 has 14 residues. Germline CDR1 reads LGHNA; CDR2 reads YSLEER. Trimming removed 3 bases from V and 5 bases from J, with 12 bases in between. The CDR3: CASSQYSVGDTQYF. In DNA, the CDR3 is TGCGCCAGCAGCCAGTACTCCGTGGGAGATACGCAGTATTTT.

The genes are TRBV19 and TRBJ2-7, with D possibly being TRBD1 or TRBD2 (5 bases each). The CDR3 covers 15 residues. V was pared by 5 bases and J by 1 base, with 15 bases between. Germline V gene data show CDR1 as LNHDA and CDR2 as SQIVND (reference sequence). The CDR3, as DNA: TGTGCCAGTAGTTCCGCCGGGACGGTATCCTACGAGCAGTACTTC. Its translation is CASSSAGTVSYEQYF.

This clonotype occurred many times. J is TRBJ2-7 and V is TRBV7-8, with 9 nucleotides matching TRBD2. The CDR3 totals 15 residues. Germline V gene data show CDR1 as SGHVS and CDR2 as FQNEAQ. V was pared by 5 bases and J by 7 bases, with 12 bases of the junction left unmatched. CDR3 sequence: CASSIPRIGLAEQYF. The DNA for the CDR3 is TGTGCCAGCAGCATCCCGAGGATAGGACTAGCGGAGCAGTACTTC.

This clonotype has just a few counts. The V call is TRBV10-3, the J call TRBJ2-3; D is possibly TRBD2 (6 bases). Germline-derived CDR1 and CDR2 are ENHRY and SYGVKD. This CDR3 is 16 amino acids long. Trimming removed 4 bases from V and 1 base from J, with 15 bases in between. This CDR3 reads CAISGLGRRGTDTQYF. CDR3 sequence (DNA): TGTGCCATCAGTGGTCTGGGAAGGAGGGGCACAGATACGCAGTATTTT.

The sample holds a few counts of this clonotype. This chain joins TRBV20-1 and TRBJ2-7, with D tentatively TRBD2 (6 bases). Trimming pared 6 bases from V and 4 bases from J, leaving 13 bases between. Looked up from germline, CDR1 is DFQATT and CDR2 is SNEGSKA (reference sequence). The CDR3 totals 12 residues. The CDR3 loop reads CSAGTQGYEQYF. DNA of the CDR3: TGCAGTGCCGGGACTCAAGGGTACGAGCAGTACTTC.

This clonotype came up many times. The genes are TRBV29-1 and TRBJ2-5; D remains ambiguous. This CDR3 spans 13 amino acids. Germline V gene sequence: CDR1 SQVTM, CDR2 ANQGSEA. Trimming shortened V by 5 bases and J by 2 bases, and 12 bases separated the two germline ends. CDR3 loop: CSVSPDGQETQYF. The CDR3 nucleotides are TGCAGCGTTAGCCCCGACGGACAAGAGACCCAGTACTTC.

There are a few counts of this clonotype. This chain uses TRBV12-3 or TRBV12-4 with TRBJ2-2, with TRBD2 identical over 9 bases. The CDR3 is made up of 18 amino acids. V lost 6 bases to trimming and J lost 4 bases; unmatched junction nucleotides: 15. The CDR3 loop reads CASRPQLAGDYFTGELFF. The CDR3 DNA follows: TGTGCCAGCAGGCCCCAATTAGCGGGGGACTATTTCACCGGGGAGCTGTTTTTT.

In nucleotides, the CDR3 is TGTGCCAGCGACTCAGCGGGACACGCGAACACCGGGGAGCTGTTTTTT. This codes for CASDSAGHANTGELFF. The chain couples TRBV6-2 or TRBV6-3 to TRBJ2-2, with a tentative D call TRBD2 (7 bases). The ends were cut back, 8 bases at V and 0 bases at J, with 16 bases in the middle. CDR3 size: 16 residues. Germline V gene lookup returns CDR1 MNHEY and CDR2 SVGEGT.